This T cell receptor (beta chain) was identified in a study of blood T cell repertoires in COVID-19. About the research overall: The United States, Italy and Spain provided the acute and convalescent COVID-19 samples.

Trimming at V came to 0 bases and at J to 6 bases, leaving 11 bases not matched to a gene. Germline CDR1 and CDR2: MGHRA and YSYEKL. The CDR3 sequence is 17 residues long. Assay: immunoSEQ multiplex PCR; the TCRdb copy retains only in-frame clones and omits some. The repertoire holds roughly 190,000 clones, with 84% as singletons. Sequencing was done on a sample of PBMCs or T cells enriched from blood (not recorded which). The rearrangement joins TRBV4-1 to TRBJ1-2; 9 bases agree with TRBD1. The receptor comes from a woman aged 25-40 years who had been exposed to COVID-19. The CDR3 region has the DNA TGCGCCAGCAGCCAAGATTCTCCGGGACAGGGTCGCGATGGCTACACCTTC. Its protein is CASSQDSPGQGRDGYTF.